The sequence of this T cell receptor (beta chain) was determined in a study of T-cell memory formation after mild COVID-19. Study-level results: There were some responding clones in pre-infection memory, which suggested that cross-reactive memory had joined.

TCRdb itself ran the 5' RACE reads through MiXCR, one entry per CDR3 protein. The sample shows about 350,000 distinct CDR3 sequences, around 13% of them seen only once. A word on this clonotype: Its antigen is not identified.

From germline, CDR1 is KGHSH and CDR2 LQKENI. This CDR3 contains 14 residues. V gave up 3 bases and J gave up 4 bases; unmatched junction bases: 4. The receptor was derived from a man aged 18 to 35 who had mild COVID-19 (a few samples of this study predate the infection). Cell type and time point are not known. J is TRBJ1-2 and V is TRBV18, with 8 positions matching TRBD1. The sample consisted of PBMCs or a T cell subset sorted from them (not recorded which). The CDR3 is CASSPDRALYGYTF. The CDR3 DNA reads as TGTGCCAGCTCACCGGACAGGGCACTCTATGGCTACACCTTC.